This T cell receptor beta chain emerged from a study of blood T cell repertoires in COVID-19. Overall study: From the United States, Italy and Spain came samples of acute and convalescent COVID-19. From T cells, B-cell-depleted T cells, or PBMCs came the material, which was cDNA or gDNA.

Unmatched junction bases numbered 2, after V lost 6 bases and J lost 1 base. This CDR3 contains 14 residues. Germline V gives CDR1 MDHEN, CDR2 SYDVKM. As handled by the study authors: Researchers report that nucleated cell counts were estimated from reference gene primer amplification. Using immunoSEQ multiplex PCR, the repertoire was profiled, and TCRdb retains in-frame clones only, with some absent. The DNA gave D and trimming, while V, J and clone size come from that table. The top ten hold roughly 2.6% of the sample, which has 200,000 or so clones, 85% to 90% seen once. This clone was detected only once.

The sequencing input was peripheral blood. The receptor comes from a woman aged 55-69 years with acute or convalescent COVID-19. The rearrangement uses TRBV28 and TRBJ2-2; 7 bases line up with TRBD2. CDR3 protein: CASRSSGNTGELFF. CDR3 in DNA: TGTGCCAGCAGGTCTAGCGGGAACACCGGGGAGCTGTTTTTT.